This T cell receptor beta chain was sequenced for a study of blood T cell repertoires in COVID-19. CDR1 and CDR2 (germline): KGHDR, SFDVKD. J gave up 8 bases and V 3 bases, and 8 bases lay outside the gene matches. This CDR3 is 15 amino acids long. In the original processing: Counts of nucleated cells, estimated from reference gene primer amplification, were obtained. The repertoire was sequenced with immunoSEQ multiplex PCR; TCRdb's copy has only in-frame clones and lacks some. The V and J calls and clone size are taken from that table; D and trimming were inferred from the DNA. The profile shows roughly 150,000 clones, 80% to 85% of them singletons.

The V gene is TRBV24-1, the J gene TRBJ2-1, with 8 bases fitting TRBD1. The clonotype originates from a man between 70 and 80 years old with active or convalescent COVID-19. The sequenced sample was peripheral blood. The CDR3 nucleotides are TGTGCCACCAGTGATGCCGGGACAGGCCTCCATGAGCAGTTCTTC. Amino acid sequence: CATSDAGTGLHEQFF.